This TCR beta chain was found in a study of T cell repertoires in cytomegalovirus infection (dated by TCRdb to 2018 to 2020). Regarding the complete study: Donor HLA type was relevant to the analysis, because carriage of CMV infection together with the matching HLA type was indicated by public TCR beta signatures. Results and caveats for the whole study, not just this receptor: In both this cohort and an independent cohort of 352 donors, the cumulative frequency of public TCR beta family members distinguished carriers of CMV infection plus the relevant HLA type. The ex vivo response was dominated by HLA-C-restricted CMV-specific TCR beta clonotypes, and the single most frequent clonotype in two of eight donors was supplied by these HLA-C-restricted clonotypes.

The CDR3 measures 14 amino acids from cysteine to phenylalanine. Only the CDR3 DNA stays, 42 bases, in frame from base 1. For CDR1 and CDR2, the germline V gene lists SQVTM and ANQGSEA. V lost 4 bases and J lost 3 bases, and the count of bases not matched to a germline gene is 6. In its sample, this clonotype was seen many times. Its cognate antigen has yet to be identified. Base qualities are not recorded, but no much larger clone differs from it by a single base. Data came from an Illumina HiSeq 1500. In TCRdb, the public reads were trimmed at Q25 with fastp and aligned with MiXCR, with productive beta chains retained. Every distinct CDR3 protein forms one entry, paired with its most common genes and DNA. The sample has some 250,000 distinct CDR3 sequences on record, roughly 9% of them singletons. The ten largest make up about 14% of the sample.

What was sequenced was PBMCs. The receptor comes from a human donor in good health (CMV status not recorded). Some clones in this sample may be carry-over from other donors' samples. This receptor chain uses TRBV29-1 and TRBJ2-4; 7 middle bases align to TRBD1. The DNA sequence reads TGCAGCGTTGGAGACAGGGTTGGCAAAAACATTCAGTACTTC. Its protein is CSVGDRVGKNIQYF. The reference TRBV29-1 and TRBJ2-4 proteins fill in what lies around the CDR3, so the full variable domain reads SAVISQKPSRDICQRGTSLTIQCQVDSQVTMMFWYRQQPGQSLTLIATANQGSEATYESGFVIDKFPISRPNLTFSTLTVSNMSPEDSSIYLCSVGDRVGKNIQYFGAGTRLSVL.